This T cell receptor beta chain was recovered during a study of T-cell reconstitution after alpha-beta-depleted transplantation in children. Preparing the TCRbeta library involved the use of unique molecular identifiers. TCRdb processed the PCR reads anew with MiXCR; each CDR3 protein has one entry. The data hold about 340,000 distinct CDR3 sequences, with under 20% observed a single time. With respect to this clonotype: The target antigen is unknown.

Points from the study as a whole: Approximately two months post-transplant, alpha-beta T cells reportedly originated from several hundred expanded graft clones. T-cell counts and diversity were attributed mostly to newly produced T cells one year after transplant.

V was cut by 4 bases and J by 0 bases, with 22 bases left in between. The V gene's germline CDR1 is MNHEY and CDR2 SVGEGT. The CDR3 is made up of 19 amino acids. This specimen consisted of PBMCs, mostly from graft donor cells, obtained 360 days after TCRalphabeta/CD19-depleted stem cell transplant. This chain joins TRBV6-2 or TRBV6-3 and TRBJ2-1; perhaps TRBD2 as D (5 bases). This receptor was identified in a male patient between 2 and 10 years old who had a stem cell transplant for acute lymphoblastic leukemia, so the T cells may come from the graft donor. The CDR3 bases are TGTGCCAGCAGTTTTAACATCCTTGGCGAGGGCCGCTCCTACAATGAGCAGTTCTTC. This sequence encodes CASSFNILGEGRSYNEQFF.